The 26 T cell receptor beta chains in this list originate from one sample, sequenced in a study of T-cell reconstitution after alpha-beta-depleted transplantation in children. Molecular barcoding with unique molecular identifiers was used for the TCRbeta library. TCRdb ran MiXCR on the PCR reads and lists one entry per CDR3 protein. The sample shows about 540,000 distinct CDR3 sequences, 25% to 30% of them seen only once. The material sequenced was PBMCs, taken before TCRalphabeta/CD19-depleted stem cell transplant. The receptors stem from a boy under three years old with Wiskott-Aldrich syndrome, due to receive a stem cell transplant.

This chain joins TRBV9 and TRBJ2-3; no clear D gene. The V gene lost 4 bases and the J gene lost 9 bases, with 12 bases spanning the gap. This CDR3 is built from 12 residues. CDR1 SGDLS and CDR2 YYNGEE come from the germline V gene. CDR3 DNA: TGTGCCAGCAGCCTAGATTTTCGGACGCAGTATTTT. This codes for CASSLDFRTQYF.

This clonotype came up a few times. This chain connects TRBV15 to TRBJ2-3; 11 nucleotides agree with TRBD2. With 3 bases clipped from V and 2 bases from J, the junction kept 4 bases outside the gene matches. Germline V lookup: CDR1 LNHNV, CDR2 YYDKDF (reference sequence). This CDR3 region has 16 residues. This CDR3 reads CATSSGLAGNTDTQYF. The CDR3 nucleotides read TGTGCCACCAGCAGTGGACTAGCGGGTAACACAGATACGCAGTATTTT. The full variable domain, rest sourced from reference TRBV15 and TRBJ2-3, is DAMVIQNPRYQVTQFGKPVTLSCSQTLNHNVMYWYQQKSSQAPKLLFHYYDKDFNNEADTPDNFQSRRPNTSFCFLDIRSPGLGDTAMYLCATSSGLAGNTDTQYFGPGTRLTVL.

This clonotype was observed a few times. This chain joins TRBV20-1 and TRBJ1-6; D not certain. CDR3 length: 16 amino acids. V was clipped by 3 bases and J by 9 bases, with 21 bases between them. Germline-derived CDR1 and CDR2 are DFQATT and SNEGSKA (reference sequence). This CDR3 reads CSASIARVAGGSPLHF. CDR3 coding DNA: TGCAGTGCTAGCATCGCGCGAGTGGCCGGCGGTTCACCCCTCCACTTT.

V is TRBV18 and J is TRBJ1-2; no clear D. Deletions cut 0 bases from V and 4 bases from J, with 6 bases between. Germline CDR1 KGHSH, CDR2 LQKENI. The length of the CDR3 is 13 residues. DNA for the CDR3: TGTGCCAGCTCACCACCAGGGTCCTATGGCTACACCTTC. It specifies CASSPPGSYGYTF.

The genes are TRBV20-1 and TRBJ2-1; the D gene is possibly TRBD1 (6 bases). This CDR3 region has 16 residues. Germline V gene lookup returns CDR1 DFQATT and CDR2 SNEGSKA (reference sequence). V was trimmed by 1 base and J by 4 bases, leaving 17 bases between them. The CDR3 DNA sequence: TGCAGTGCTAGAGTCCTCCAGGGGAGAGGGTACAATGAGCAGTTCTTC. Its protein product is CSARVLQGRGYNEQFF.

The chain employs TRBV7-9 and TRBJ2-7; weak D call: TRBD2 (6 bases). This CDR3 region has 15 residues. Germline loops: CDR1 SEHNR, CDR2 FQNEAQ (reference sequence). Trimming took off 5 bases at V and 0 bases at J, with 14 bases between the two ends. This CDR3 is CASSLWDSRSYEQYF. The CDR3 coding sequence is TGTGCCAGCAGCCTTTGGGACTCCCGCTCCTACGAGCAGTACTTC.

The CDR3 sequence: CASSTTGAGGGNEQFF. CDR3 sequence (DNA): TGTGCCAGCAGCACGACGGGGGCGGGAGGAGGGAATGAGCAGTTCTTC. The chain uses TRBV11-2 and TRBJ2-1; 8 bases agree with TRBD2. The germline gives CDR1 SGHAT, CDR2 FQNNGV. This CDR3 has 16 residues. The ends lost 5 bases at V and 7 bases at J; junction bases unmatched: 13.

The chain joins TRBV6-1 to TRBJ1-5; D not certain. Germline V gives CDR1 MNHNS, CDR2 SASEGT. V was shortened by 6 bases and J by 3 bases, with 18 bases between the two germline ends. This CDR3 region has 16 residues. The CDR3 DNA reads as TGTGCCAGCAGGCCCTTAGAGGGTTCTCTCAATCAGCCCCAGCATTTT. The encoded protein is CASRPLEGSLNQPQHF.

The rearrangement uses TRBV12-3 or TRBV12-4 and TRBJ1-2; D not resolved. V shed 6 bases and J shed 8 bases, with 13 bases lying between them. The CDR3 covers 12 residues. The CDR3 sequence: CASRSRRQGYTF. The CDR3 nucleotides read TGTGCCAGCAGGTCGCGGAGGCAGGGCTACACCTTC.

Only a few counts were recorded for this clonotype. The chain is built from TRBV5-1 and TRBJ2-5; TRBD1 agrees at 7 bases. Trimming cost V 0 bases and J 2 bases; bases outside gene matches: 4. There are 15 residues in the CDR3. Germline V lookup: CDR1 SGHRS, CDR2 YFSETQ. The CDR3 is CASSLEAGGQETQYF. DNA for the CDR3: TGCGCCAGCAGCTTGGAGGCAGGGGGTCAAGAGACCCAGTACTTC.

This clonotype was observed a handful of times. The rearrangement joins TRBV28 to TRBJ2-5, with D hard to call. The V and J ends lost 4 bases and 4 bases respectively, with 13 bases between them. Germline loops: CDR1 MDHEN, CDR2 SYDVKM. The CDR3 extends over 14 amino acids. In DNA, the CDR3 is TGTGCCAGCAGTTGGACCTCCGGCCGAGAGACCCAGTACTTC. It encodes CASSWTSGRETQYF.

This clonotype appeared many times. The chain combines TRBV11-2 with TRBJ2-3; no definite D call. The CDR3 spans 14 residues. Trimming left V 5 bases short and J 4 bases short, with 13 bases between. Germline CDR1 is SGHAT and CDR2 is FQNNGV. The CDR3 DNA reads as TGTGCCAGCAGCCGCGCCCTGGTTGCAGATACGCAGTATTTT. This translates into CASSRALVADTQYF. Filled out from reference TRBV11-2 and TRBJ2-3, the complete variable domain reads EAGVAQSPRYKIIEKRQSVAFWCNPISGHATLYWYQQILGQGPKLLIQFQNNGVVDDSQLPKDRFSAERLKGVDSTLKIQPAKLEDSAVYLCASSRALVADTQYFGPGTRLTVL.

This clonotype was counted a few times. The gene calls are TRBV10-3 and TRBJ2-1; TRBD1 agrees at 7 bases. Germline values: CDR1 ENHRY, CDR2 SYGVKD. CDR3 length: 17 amino acids. The V gene end was trimmed by 3 bases and the J gene end by 5 bases; junction bases not matched to a gene: 13. CDR3 amino acids: CAISDPNRGRGHNEQFF. The CDR3 nucleotides are TGTGCCATCAGTGACCCAAACAGGGGTCGGGGTCACAATGAGCAGTTCTTC.

Only a few counts were recorded for this clonotype. V gene TRBV4-1 combines with J gene TRBJ2-5; tentatively, D is TRBD2 (5 bases). V lost 4 bases to trimming and J lost 5 bases, with 20 bases between them. The CDR3 runs to 16 residues. Per germline, CDR1 MGHRA and CDR2 YSYEKL. CDR3 bases: TGCGCCAGCAGCCTGGGAGCAGCCAGAAGAAGGGAGACCCAGTACTTC. Its protein is CASSLGAARRRETQYF.

The chain couples TRBV10-3 to TRBJ2-1; 14 bases map to TRBD2. The CDR3 extends over 14 amino acids. The germline CDR1 and CDR2 sequences are ENHRY and SYGVKD. V gave up 6 bases and J gave up 8 bases; unmatched junction bases: 3. The CDR3 here is CAISGLAGGHEQFF. The CDR3 DNA reads as TGTGCCATCAGCGGACTAGCGGGAGGCCATGAGCAGTTCTTC.

The chain links TRBV4-2 to TRBJ2-3, with 10 positions matching TRBD2. The V gene's germline CDR1 is LGHNA and CDR2 YNFKEQ. Germline trimming cut 0 bases from V and 4 bases from J; bases unmatched to any gene: 7. The CDR3 totals 17 residues. The CDR3 sequence: CASSQETAGGLSDTQYF. In DNA form, the CDR3 reads TGTGCCAGCAGCCAAGAGACAGCGGGAGGGCTCTCAGATACGCAGTATTTT.

The chain recombines TRBV7-2 with TRBJ2-2; D remains unclear. The CDR3 sequence is 15 residues long. V was clipped by 2 bases and J by 0 bases, with 7 bases between them. Per germline, CDR1 SGHTA and CDR2 FQGNSA. CDR3 loop: CASSLWLANTGELFF. CDR3 nucleotide sequence: TGTGCCAGCAGCTTATGGCTAGCGAACACCGGGGAGCTGTTTTTT.

The rearrangement joins TRBV20-1 to TRBJ1-4, with D unresolved. V was clipped by 3 bases and J by 4 bases, with 6 bases between them. The germline CDR1 and CDR2 sequences are DFQATT and SNEGSKA (reference sequence). This CDR3 spans 12 amino acids. CDR3 loop: CSASRFNEKLFF. CDR3 nucleotide sequence: TGCAGTGCTAGTAGATTTAATGAAAAACTGTTTTTT.

The rearrangement uses TRBV5-1 and TRBJ1-4, with D possibly matching TRBD1 (6 bases). With 2 bases removed from V and 1 base from J, the gap between germline ends came to 15 bases. CDR1 is SGHRS, CDR2 YFSETQ, per germline. The CDR3 contains 17 residues. The CDR3 reads CASSFTGSSLTNEKLFF. DNA for the CDR3: TGCGCCAGCAGCTTTACAGGGTCTTCTCTAACTAATGAAAAACTGTTTTTT.

The gene calls are TRBV30 and TRBJ1-6; possibly TRBD1 for D (6 bases). The CDR3 runs 13 residues. In germline, CDR1 is GTSNPN, CDR2 SVGIG (reference sequence). V lost 4 bases, J lost 7 bases, and 11 bases lay in between. CDR3 sequence (DNA): TGTGCCTGGAATCAGGGGAGGAATTCACCCCTCCACTTT. Protein sequence: CAWNQGRNSPLHF. The full variable domain, its missing parts supplied by reference TRBV30 and TRBJ1-6, is SQTIHQWPATLVQPVGSPLSLECTVEGTSNPNLYWYRQAAGRGLQLLFYSVGIGQISSEVPQNLSASRPQDRQFILSSKKLLLSDSGFYLCAWNQGRNSPLHFGNGTRLTVT.

The sample holds many counts of this clonotype. V is TRBV7-3 and J is TRBJ2-7; perhaps TRBD1 as D (6 bases). This CDR3 spans 13 amino acids. From germline, CDR1 is SGHTA and CDR2 FQGTGA. V lost 5 bases and J lost 6, with 14 bases in between. Written as DNA, the CDR3 is TGTGCCAGCAGCCCGGGGCAGGGGCGCGAGCAGTACTTC. Its protein product is CASSPGQGREQYF.

The gene calls are TRBV25-1 and TRBJ1-3; 8 nucleotides line up with TRBD1. Germline V gives CDR1 MGHDK, CDR2 SYGVNS. V shed 4 bases and J 3 bases; nucleotides not matched to a gene: 2. This CDR3 spans 14 amino acids. For the CDR3, the DNA is TGTGCCAGCAGTGCGACAGGGGTTGGAAACACCATATATTTT. Its translation is CASSATGVGNTIYF.

This clonotype was observed a handful of times. The V call is TRBV7-9, the J call TRBJ2-1; a weak D match, TRBD1 (5 bases). The CDR3 is 14 residues long. Trimming removed 4 bases from V and 3 bases from J, with 10 bases in between. Per germline, CDR1 SEHNR and CDR2 FQNEAQ (reference sequence). The CDR3 loop is CASSWLGDYNEQFF. The CDR3 bases are TGTGCCAGCAGCTGGCTAGGGGACTACAATGAGCAGTTCTTC.

This clonotype occurred a few times. The gene calls are TRBV7-2 and TRBJ2-1, with 7 bases lining up with TRBD2. The V gene end was trimmed by 1 base and the J gene end by 2 bases; junction bases not matched to a gene: 5. Germline V lookup: CDR1 SGHTA, CDR2 FQGNSA. This CDR3 has 16 amino acids. Here the CDR3 reads CASSLVGGIAYNEQFF. The CDR3, as DNA: TGTGCCAGCAGCTTAGTGGGAGGGATCGCCTACAATGAGCAGTTCTTC.

The chain recombines TRBV5-1 with TRBJ2-7, with 8 nucleotides matching TRBD2. Losses at the gene ends were 0 bases for V and 0 bases for J; bases not matched to a gene: 2. The CDR3 runs to 15 residues. Germline V lookup: CDR1 SGHRS, CDR2 YFSETQ. CDR3 amino acids: CASSLVTSDSYEQYF. In DNA, the CDR3 is TGCGCCAGCAGCTTGGTGACTAGCGACTCCTACGAGCAGTACTTC.

The sample holds a few counts of this clonotype. This rearrangement joins TRBV11-1 to TRBJ2-1; maybe TRBD2 (6 bases). The V end was cut by 0 bases, the J end by 3 bases, with 12 bases between. This CDR3 has 16 amino acids. Germline CDR1 reads SGHAT; CDR2 reads FQDESV (reference sequence). The CDR3 bases are TGTGCCAGCAGCTTAGCTGCGGGGATCTACTACAATGAGCAGTTCTTC. Protein: CASSLAAGIYYNEQFF. Combining the CDR3 with reference TRBV11-1 and TRBJ2-1 gives the whole variable domain EAEVAQSPRYKITEKSQAVAFWCDPISGHATLYWYRQILGQGPELLVQFQDESVVDDSQLPKDRFSAERLKGVDSTLKIQPAELGDSAMYLCASSLAAGIYYNEQFFGPGTRLTVL.